These T cell receptor beta chains were read from a single sample in a study of blood T cell repertoires in COVID-19. Using immunoSEQ multiplex PCR, the repertoire was profiled, and TCRdb retains in-frame clones only, with some absent. Of 200,000 to 250,000 clones detected, about 87% appear once; the ten largest clones hold around 2.6%. The material sequenced was PBMCs or T cells enriched from blood (not recorded which). The origin of the receptors is a woman under 40 who had recovered from COVID-19. Each CDR3 is given with its conserved first and last residue. The D gene is left open where the match is weak. A clone size is listed for some rows: how often the clone was seen (once, few, many), or a class if it is expanded.

v_call,d_call,clone_size,j_call,cdr3_nt,cdr3_aa
TRBV11-2,TRBD1,NA,TRBJ2-7,TGTGCCAGCAGCTTAGTCGGGACAGGGGGGGCCTACGAGCAGTACTTC,CASSLVGTGGAYEQYF
TRBV19,TRBD2,NA,TRBJ2-6,TGTGCCAGTAGTACGGTAGCGGGGGCAGGTGGGGCCAACGTCCTGACTTTC,CASSTVAGAGGANVLTF
TRBV5-1,NA,NA,TRBJ2-3,TGCGCCAGCAGCTTGGCCGGGGGTGCAGATACGCAGTATTTT,CASSLAGGADTQYF
TRBV7-9,TRBD1,NA,TRBJ1-5,TGTGCCAGCAGCCAGGGGGCCCTGAGCAATCAGCCCCAGCATTTT,CASSQGALSNQPQHF
TRBV9,TRBD1,once,TRBJ2-4,TGTGCCAGCAGCGTACGCGGCGACAGGGAGCCCAAAAACATTCAGTACTTC,CASSVRGDREPKNIQYF
TRBV5-6,TRBD1,NA,TRBJ2-5,TGTGCCAGCAGCGCCGGGACAGGGAACCCAGAGACCCAGTACTTC,CASSAGTGNPETQYF
TRBV6-6,NA,NA,TRBJ1-1,TGTGCCAGCAGCAAGGGGTTTGGGGGGGGCACTGAAGCTTTCTTT,CASSKGFGGGTEAFF
TRBV7-2,NA,NA,TRBJ1-5,TGTGCCAGCAGCTTAAGCAGGGATCAGCCCCAGCATTTT,CASSLSRDQPQHF
TRBV19,TRBD2,NA,TRBJ2-2,TGTGCCACTTCCCGGGGGGGGCCGGGCACCGGGGAGCTGTTTTTT,CATSRGGPGTGELFF
TRBV6-4,NA,NA,TRBJ1-1,TGTGCCAGCAGTAAGGTGGCGGGGGGCACTGAAGCTTTCTTT,CASSKVAGGTEAFF
TRBV7-5,NA,NA,TRBJ2-1,TGTGTCAGAAGTACAGGGGGTACAGGTCGAAATGAGCAGTTCTTC,CVRSTGGTGRNEQFF
TRBV6-2/TRBV6-3,TRBD2,NA,TRBJ2-3,TGTGCCAGCAGCCCGGGACTAGCGGGGGGGACAGATACGCAGTATTTT,CASSPGLAGGTDTQYF
TRBV4-2,NA,NA,TRBJ2-7,TGTGCCAGCAGCCAAGTATCCGGGATCCACGAGCAGTACTTC,CASSQVSGIHEQYF
TRBV14,TRBD1,NA,TRBJ1-2,TGTGCCAGCATGCCCGTAGGGACAGGGGCTATGTATGGCTACACCTTC,CASMPVGTGAMYGYTF
TRBV20-1,NA,NA,TRBJ1-5,TGCAGTGCTAGTGCGGGGGATGGCAATCAGCCCCAGCATTTT,CSASAGDGNQPQHF
TRBV6-5,NA,NA,TRBJ2-1,TGTGCCAGCAACAGGGACTACGGAAATGAGCAGTTCTTC,CASNRDYGNEQFF
TRBV14,TRBD1,NA,TRBJ2-5,TGTGCCAGCAGCCAAGATAGACAGGGTCGCGGCCAAGAGACCCAGTACTTC,CASSQDRQGRGQETQYF